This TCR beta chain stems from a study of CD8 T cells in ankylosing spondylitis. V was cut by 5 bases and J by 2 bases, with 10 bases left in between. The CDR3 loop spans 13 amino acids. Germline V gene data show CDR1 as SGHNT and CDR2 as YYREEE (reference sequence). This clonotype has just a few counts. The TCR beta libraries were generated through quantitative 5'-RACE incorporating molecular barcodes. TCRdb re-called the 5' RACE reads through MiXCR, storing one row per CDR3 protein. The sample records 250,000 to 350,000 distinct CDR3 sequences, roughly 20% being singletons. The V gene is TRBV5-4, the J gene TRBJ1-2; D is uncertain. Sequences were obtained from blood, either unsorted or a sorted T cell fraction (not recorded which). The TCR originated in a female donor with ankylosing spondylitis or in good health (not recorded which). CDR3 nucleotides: TGTGCCAGCAGTACGATCCGAAACTATGGCTACACCTTC. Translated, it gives CASSTIRNYGYTF.